This TCR beta chain is drawn from a study of T cells in Graves' hyperthyroidism and ophthalmopathy. Study results and caveats: Most thyroid-expanded clonotypes above 0.001 were also found in blood. Ophthalmopathy was separated from stable hyperthyroidism by a 13 V-J model.

Germline CDR1 and CDR2: SQVTM and ANQGSEA. The CDR3 is 13 residues long, ends included. Those with hyperthyroidism were 18 to 65 years old, newly diagnosed, and ill for under 2 months. Uncontrolled infection, other autoimmune disease, pregnancy or lactation disqualified patients from enrolment. TCR beta CDR3 regions were amplified from RNA. First-round RT-PCR targeting the TCR CDR3 was performed with the HTBI primer set. TCRdb re-derived calls from the multiplex PCR reads in MiXCR, one entry per CDR3 protein. The sample holds around 760,000 distinct CDR3 sequences; 35% are singletons and the top ten take around a third. Comment on this clonotype: Its antigen remains unknown. The CDR3 does not close with the conserved phenylalanine or tryptophan, likely indicating a read error. It is unclear where the CDR3 begins or ends on the DNA, so no DNA is shown, and the CDR3 is as TCRdb lists it.

The receptor's source is a woman aged 40 to 50 with Graves' hyperthyroidism. Material: blood. The rearrangement joins TRBV29-1 to TRBJ1-1; TRBD1 is taken as the D call from the table, unchecked against the DNA. CDR3 loop: CSVVTRPNTEAFL.